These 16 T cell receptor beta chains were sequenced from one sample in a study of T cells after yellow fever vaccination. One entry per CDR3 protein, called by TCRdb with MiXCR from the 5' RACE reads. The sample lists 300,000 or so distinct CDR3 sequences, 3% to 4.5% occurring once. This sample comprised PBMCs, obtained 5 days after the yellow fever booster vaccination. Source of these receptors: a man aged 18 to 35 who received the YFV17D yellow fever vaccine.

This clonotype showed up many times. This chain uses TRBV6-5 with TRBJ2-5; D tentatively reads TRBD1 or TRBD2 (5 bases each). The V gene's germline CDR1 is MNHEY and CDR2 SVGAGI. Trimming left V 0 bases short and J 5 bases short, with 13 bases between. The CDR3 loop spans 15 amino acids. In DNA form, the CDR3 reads TGTGCCAGCAGTTACTCGGGGGACCCAGGGGAGACCCAGTACTTC. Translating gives CASSYSGDPGETQYF.

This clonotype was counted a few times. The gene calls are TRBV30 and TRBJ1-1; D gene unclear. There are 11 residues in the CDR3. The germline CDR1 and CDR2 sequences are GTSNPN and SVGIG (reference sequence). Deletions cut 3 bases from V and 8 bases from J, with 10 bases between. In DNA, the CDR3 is TGTGCCTGGAGCGAAAACGGAGAAGCTTTCTTT. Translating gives CAWSENGEAFF.

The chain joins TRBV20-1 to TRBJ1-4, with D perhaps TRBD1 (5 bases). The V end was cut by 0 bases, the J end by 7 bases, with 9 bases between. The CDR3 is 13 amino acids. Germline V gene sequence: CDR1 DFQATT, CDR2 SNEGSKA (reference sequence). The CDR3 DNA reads TGCAGTGCTAGAGAGAGGGGAAGTGAAAAACTGTTTTTT. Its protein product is CSARERGSEKLFF.

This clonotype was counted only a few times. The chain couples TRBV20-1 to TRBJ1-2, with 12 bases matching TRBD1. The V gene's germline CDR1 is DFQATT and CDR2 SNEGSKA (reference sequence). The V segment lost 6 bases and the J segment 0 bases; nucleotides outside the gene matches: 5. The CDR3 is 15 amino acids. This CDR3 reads CSASGQGATNYGYTF. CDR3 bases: TGCAGTGCCTCGGGACAGGGGGCAACTAACTATGGCTACACCTTC.

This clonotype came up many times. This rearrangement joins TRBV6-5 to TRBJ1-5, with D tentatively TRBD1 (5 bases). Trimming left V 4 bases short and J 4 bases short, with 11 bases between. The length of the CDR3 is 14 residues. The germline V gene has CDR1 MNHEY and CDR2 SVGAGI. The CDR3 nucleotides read TGTGCCAGCAGTTCCGTGGGGGGGAATCAGCCCCAGCATTTT. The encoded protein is CASSSVGGNQPQHF.

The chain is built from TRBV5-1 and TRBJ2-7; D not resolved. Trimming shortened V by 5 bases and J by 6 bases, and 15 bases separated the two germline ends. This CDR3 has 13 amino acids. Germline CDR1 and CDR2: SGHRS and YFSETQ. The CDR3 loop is CASRLPSGREQYF. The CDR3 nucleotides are TGCGCCAGCAGATTGCCGTCGGGTCGCGAGCAGTACTTC. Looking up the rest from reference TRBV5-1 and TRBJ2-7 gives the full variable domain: KAGVTQTPRYLIKTRGQQVTLSCSPISGHRSVSWYQQTPGQGLQFLFEYFSETQRNKGNFPGRFSGRQFSNSRSEMNVSTLELGDSALYLCASRLPSGREQYFGPGTRLTVT.

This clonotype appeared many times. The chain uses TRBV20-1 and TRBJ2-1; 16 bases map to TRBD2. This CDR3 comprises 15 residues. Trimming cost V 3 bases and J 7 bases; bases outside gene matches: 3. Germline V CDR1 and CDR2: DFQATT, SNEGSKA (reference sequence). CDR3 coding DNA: TGCAGTGCTAGGAGGGGACTAGCGGGGGGGAATGAGCAGTTCTTC. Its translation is CSARRGLAGGNEQFF.

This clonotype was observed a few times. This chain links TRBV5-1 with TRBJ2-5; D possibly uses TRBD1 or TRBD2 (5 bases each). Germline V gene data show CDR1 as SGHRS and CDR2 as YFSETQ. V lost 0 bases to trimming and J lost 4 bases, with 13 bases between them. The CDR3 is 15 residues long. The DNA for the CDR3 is TGCGCCAGCAGCTTGGTACCCTCGGGGCGAGAGACCCAGTACTTC. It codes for CASSLVPSGRETQYF.

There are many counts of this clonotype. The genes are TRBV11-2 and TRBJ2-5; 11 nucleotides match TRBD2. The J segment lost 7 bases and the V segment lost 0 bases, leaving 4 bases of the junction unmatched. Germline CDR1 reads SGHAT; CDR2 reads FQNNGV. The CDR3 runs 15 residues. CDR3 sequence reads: CASSLDSGGVGTQYF. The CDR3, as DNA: TGTGCCAGCAGCTTAGATAGCGGGGGGGTAGGGACCCAGTACTTC.

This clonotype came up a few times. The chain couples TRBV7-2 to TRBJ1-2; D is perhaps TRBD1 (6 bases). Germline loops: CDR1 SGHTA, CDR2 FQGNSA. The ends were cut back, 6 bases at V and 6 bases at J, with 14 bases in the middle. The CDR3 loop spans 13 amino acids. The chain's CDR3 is CASRLYRVDGYTF. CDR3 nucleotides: TGTGCCAGCAGACTTTACAGGGTCGATGGCTACACCTTC.

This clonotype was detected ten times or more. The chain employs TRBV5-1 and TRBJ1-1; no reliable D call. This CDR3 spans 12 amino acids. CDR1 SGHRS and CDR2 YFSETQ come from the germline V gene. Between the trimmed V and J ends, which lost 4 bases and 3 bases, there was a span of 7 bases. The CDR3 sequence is CASSLEDTEAFF. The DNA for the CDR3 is TGCGCCAGCAGCCTAGAGGACACTGAAGCTTTCTTT.

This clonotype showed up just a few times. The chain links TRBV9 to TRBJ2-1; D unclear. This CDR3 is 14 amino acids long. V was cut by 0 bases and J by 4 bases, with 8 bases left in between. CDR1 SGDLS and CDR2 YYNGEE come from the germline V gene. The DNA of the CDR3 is TGTGCCAGCAGCGTAGGTGACTTTTACAATGAGCAGTTCTTC. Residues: CASSVGDFYNEQFF.

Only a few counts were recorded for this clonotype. The DNA of the CDR3 is TGTGCCAGCAGCTTTATCCAGAACACTGAAGCTTTCTTT. It translates to CASSFIQNTEAFF. The J gene is TRBJ1-1, the V gene TRBV5-4; D is ambiguous. Trimming stripped 2 bases from V and 1 base from J, with 6 bases between. This CDR3 region has 13 residues. Germline assignment: CDR1 SGHNT and CDR2 YYREEE (reference sequence).

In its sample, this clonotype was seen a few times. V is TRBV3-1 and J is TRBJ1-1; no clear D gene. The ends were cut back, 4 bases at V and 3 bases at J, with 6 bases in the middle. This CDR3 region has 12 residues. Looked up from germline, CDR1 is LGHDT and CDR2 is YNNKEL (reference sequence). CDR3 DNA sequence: TGTGCCAGCAGCCGTGAGGACACTGAAGCTTTCTTT. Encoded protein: CASSREDTEAFF.

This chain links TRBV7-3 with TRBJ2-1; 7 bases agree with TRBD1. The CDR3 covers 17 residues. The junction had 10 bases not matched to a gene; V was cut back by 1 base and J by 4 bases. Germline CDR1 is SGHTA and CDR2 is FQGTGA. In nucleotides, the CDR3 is TGTGCCAGCAGCTTAAGAAACGACAGGGTTTCGTACAATGAGCAGTTCTTC. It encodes CASSLRNDRVSYNEQFF.

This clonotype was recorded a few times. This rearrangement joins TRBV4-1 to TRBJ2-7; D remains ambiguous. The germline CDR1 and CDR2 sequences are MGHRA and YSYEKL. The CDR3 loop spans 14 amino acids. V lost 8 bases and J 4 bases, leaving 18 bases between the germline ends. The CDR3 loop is CASGLRLGQYEQYF. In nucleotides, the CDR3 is TGCGCCAGCGGCCTACGGCTCGGTCAATACGAGCAGTACTTC.